These T cell receptor beta chains were read from a single sample in a study of blood T cell repertoires in COVID-19. The method was immunoSEQ multiplex PCR; TCRdb's version includes in-frame clones alone and lacks a portion of them. The sample consists of 200,000 to 250,000 clones, approximately 85% of them appearing once. The sequenced material came from peripheral blood. Every receptor here comes from a man aged 50 or older who had recovered from COVID-19. Each CDR3 is given with its conserved first and last residue. A D gene is named only where the DNA matches it firmly. Clone size is shown for a subset of rows, as once, few, many or a class of expanded clone.

j_gene	v_gene	abundance	d_gene	len	CDR3nt	CDR3aa
TRBJ2-7	TRBV27	.	TRBD2	16	TGTGCCAGCAGCTTAAGCCCCCGCGGGAGGGAGGACGAGCAGTACTTC	CASSLSPRGREDEQYF
TRBJ2-7	TRBV28	few	.	15	TGTGCCAGCAATCTACAAGGGCAGGGAAAGTACGAGCAGTACTTC	CASNLQGQGKYEQYF
TRBJ1-5	TRBV11-2	.	.	14	TGTGCCAGCAGCTTGGGGCTCGGCAATCAGCCCCAGCATTTT	CASSLGLGNQPQHF
TRBJ2-3	TRBV19	.	.	11	TGTGCCAGTAGTTCCGCAGATACGCAGTATTTT	CASSSADTQYF
TRBJ2-3	TRBV9	.	TRBD2	15	TGTGCCAGCAGCGCCGGGACTAGCAGCACAGATACGCAGTATTTT	CASSAGTSSTDTQYF
TRBJ2-1	TRBV4-2	.	TRBD2	18	TGTGCCAGCAGCCAATTTGGGACTAGCGGGAAATACTACAATGAGCAGTTCTTC	CASSQFGTSGKYYNEQFF
TRBJ2-3	TRBV6-5	.	.	14	TGTGCCAGCAGTCATAGGGGAATGACAGATACGCAGTATTTT	CASSHRGMTDTQYF
TRBJ2-2	TRBV27	.	TRBD2	13	TGTGCCAGCAGGACGGGGGGGCCCGGGGAGCTGTTTTTT	CASRTGGPGELFF
TRBJ2-1	TRBV7-9	.	TRBD2	16	TGTGCCAGCCGAGGGGCGGGAGCCTCCTCCTACAATGAGCAGTTCTTC	CASRGAGASSYNEQFF
TRBJ1-1	TRBV30	.	.	13	TGTGCCTGGGGATGGGGGGTCAACACTGAAGCTTTCTTT	CAWGWGVNTEAFF
TRBJ2-5	TRBV2	.	TRBD1	15	TGTGCCAGCACCAAGGACAGGGGGCCGGGGGAGACCCAGTACTTC	CASTKDRGPGETQYF
TRBJ1-5	TRBV5-1	few	TRBD1	16	TGCGCCAGCAGCTTGACAGGGGAAGGCGGCAATCAGCCCCAGCATTTT	CASSLTGEGGNQPQHF
TRBJ2-7	TRBV6-5	.	.	11	TGTGCCAGCAGTAATTACTACGAGCAGTACTTC	CASSNYYEQYF
TRBJ1-2	TRBV6-5	.	.	13	TGTGCCAGCAGTTTGCACAGCCTCGGAGGCTACACCTTC	CASSLHSLGGYTF
TRBJ2-1	TRBV24-1	.	.	14	TGTGCCACCATGGGCGGGGGCCACTACAATGAGCAGTTCTTC	CATMGGGHYNEQFF
TRBJ2-3	TRBV5-1	.	TRBD2	15	TGCGCCAGCAGCTTCGGGGGGGAACGCACAGATACGCAGTATTTT	CASSFGGERTDTQYF
TRBJ2-1	TRBV6-5	.	.	15	TGTGCCAGCATTCCGGGGGGCACGGCTAACAATGAGCAGTTCTTC	CASIPGGTANNEQFF
TRBJ2-7	TRBV7-2	.	TRBD1	15	TGTGCCAGCAGCTTAGTATGGACAGGGGGCAACGAGCAGTACTTC	CASSLVWTGGNEQYF
TRBJ1-3	TRBV5-1	.	TRBD1	14	TGCGCCAGCAGTGACACAGGGGCAGGAAACACCATATATTTT	CASSDTGAGNTIYF
TRBJ2-3	TRBV27	.	.	12	TGTGCCAGCAGTTTCGGAACTACGACGCAGTATTTT	CASSFGTTTQYF
TRBJ1-5	TRBV7-8	.	TRBD1	17	TGTGCCAGCAGCTTGGGAGACAAAGGGGGCGGTCGCCTGCCCCAGCATTTT	CASSLGDKGGGRLPQHF
TRBJ2-6	TRBV28	.	TRBD1	15	TGTGCCAGCAGTTTACAGGGGGCTGGGGCCAACGTCCTGACTTTC	CASSLQGAGANVLTF
TRBJ2-1	TRBV5-4	.	.	16	TGTGCCAGCAGCTTGAATCGCGGGACCAACTACAATGAGCAGTTCTTC	CASSLNRGTNYNEQFF
TRBJ1-1	TRBV5-1	.	.	13	TGCGCCAGCAGCTTGGGACAGGAAAGGAAAGCTTTCTTT	CASSLGQERKAFF
TRBJ2-5	TRBV5-1	.	TRBD2	16	TGCGCCAGCAGCTTGGGAGCGGGAGGAGGGCAAGAGACCCAGTACTTC	CASSLGAGGGQETQYF
TRBJ2-5	TRBV7-8	.	.	16	TGTGCCAGCAGCTTAGCGCGTGGGGCCGAAACGGAGACCCAGTACTTC	CASSLARGAETETQYF
TRBJ2-6	TRBV2	few	TRBD2	17	TGTGCCAGCAGTGGTGCTAGCGGGAGGTCTGGGGCCAACGTCCTGACTTTC	CASSGASGRSGANVLTF
TRBJ2-5	TRBV6-6	.	.	14	TGTGCCAGCAGTTACTCGAGCCGACAAGAGACCCAGTACTTC	CASSYSSRQETQYF
TRBJ1-6	TRBV19	.	.	14	TGTGCCAGTAGTATTGCGGGGGTGGCTTCACCCCTCCACTTT	CASSIAGVASPLHF
TRBJ2-7	TRBV28	.	TRBD1	14	TGTGCCAGCAGTCAAACAGGGGGCCCCTACGAGCAGTACTTC	CASSQTGGPYEQYF
TRBJ2-7	TRBV7-9	.	TRBD1	15	TGTGCCAGCAGCCCCCGGACAGGGTTCAGCAACGAGCAGTACTTC	CASSPRTGFSNEQYF
TRBJ1-2	TRBV6-5	.	TRBD1	16	TGTGCCAGCAGTTGGAATGTAGGACAGGGGGACTATGGCTACACCTTC	CASSWNVGQGDYGYTF
TRBJ1-5	TRBV18	.	.	18	TGTGCCAGCTCACCTCAGGGCCCGGAACGTTATAGCAATCAGCCCCAGCATTTT	CASSPQGPERYSNQPQHF
TRBJ2-1	TRBV6-1	.	.	16	TGTGCCAGCAGTGAAACAGGGCAGGGGCCCTACAATGAGCAGTTCTTC	CASSETGQGPYNEQFF
TRBJ1-1	TRBV28	once	.	11	TGTGCCAGCAGCTCACAATCTGAAGCTTTCTTT	CASSSQSEAFF
TRBJ2-1	TRBV19	.	TRBD2	16	TGTGCCACTAGGGCTCGCGGGAGGGCCGAGGGTAATGAGCAGTTCTTC	CATRARGRAEGNEQFF
TRBJ2-2	TRBV12-3/TRBV12-4	.	.	12	TGTGCCAGCAGTGAGCACTTGGGGGAGCTGTTTTTT	CASSEHLGELFF